Below are 27 T cell receptor beta chains sequenced from a single sample in a study of T cells in Graves' hyperthyroidism and ophthalmopathy. TCR beta CDR3 region amplification was performed from RNA transcripts. A set of HTBI primers served as the primers for a first-round RT-PCR of the TCR CDR3. TCRdb reprocessed the multiplex PCR reads with MiXCR, giving one entry per CDR3 protein. This table has under 400,000 distinct CDR3 sequences, more than 11% appearing once. Source material: blood. Receptors were obtained from a woman aged 55-75 years with Graves' hyperthyroidism.

This clonotype was seen repeatedly, ten times or more. The CDR3 bases are TGCGCCAGCACCCTCCGGGACAGGGGCTCCTACGAGCAGTACTTC. Translation: CASTLRDRGSYEQYF. The gene calls are TRBV10-2 and TRBJ2-7; 10 positions match TRBD1. CDR1 WSHSY and CDR2 SAAADI come from the germline V gene. Trimming at V came to 7 bases and at J to 0 bases, leaving 6 bases not matched to a gene. This CDR3 comprises 15 residues.

In its sample, this clonotype was seen many times. The chain recombines TRBV20-1 with TRBJ2-3; maybe TRBD1 (6 bases). Germline-derived CDR1 and CDR2 are DFQATT and SNEGSKA (reference sequence). The CDR3 is 15 amino acids. Trimming shortened V by 6 bases and J by 2 bases, and 18 bases separated the two germline ends. The CDR3 DNA reads as TGCAGTGCCAAATACAGGGACGTGAACACAGATACGCAGTATTTT. Translation: CSAKYRDVNTDTQYF.

This clonotype was counted ten times or more. V is TRBV7-8 and J is TRBJ2-3, with D tentatively TRBD1 or TRBD2 (7 bases each). The CDR3 is 16 amino acids. The V end was cut by 4 bases, the J end by 4 bases, with 18 bases between. Per germline, CDR1 SGHVS and CDR2 FQNEAQ. The CDR3 loop reads CASSSGGGGWADTQYF. As DNA, the CDR3 is TGTGCCAGCAGCTCAGGGGGAGGGGGTTGGGCAGATACGCAGTATTTT. The full variable domain, in which reference TRBV7-8 and TRBJ2-3 provide the parts outside the CDR3, is GAGVSQSPRYKVAKRGQDVALRCDPISGHVSLFWYQQALGQGPEFLTYFQNEAQLDKSGLPSDRFFAERPEGSVSTLKIQRTQQEDSAVYLCASSSGGGGWADTQYFGPGTRLTVL.

In this sample, this clonotype turned up many times. The chain joins TRBV28 to TRBJ2-7; 10 positions match TRBD2. Germline V gives CDR1 MDHEN, CDR2 SYDVKM. The CDR3 is 15 amino acids. Unmatched junction bases numbered 6, after V lost 7 bases and J lost 0 bases. Written as DNA, the CDR3 is TGTGCCAGCAATAGACTAGCGGGTAACTCCTACGAGCAGTACTTC. Its translation is CASNRLAGNSYEQYF.

This clonotype has just a few counts. The chain is built from TRBV28 and TRBJ1-5, with D possibly being TRBD1 (5 bases). Trimming left V 6 bases short and J 0 bases short, with 15 bases between. The CDR3 runs to 16 residues. Germline V gene lookup returns CDR1 MDHEN and CDR2 SYDVKM. CDR3 coding DNA: TGTGCCAGCAGCCTCCTTGGGGGTGATAGCAATCAGCCCCAGCATTTT. This codes for CASSLLGGDSNQPQHF.

This clonotype has more than one count but fewer than ten. V gene TRBV19 combines with J gene TRBJ2-1; the match to TRBD2 covers 12 bases. The CDR3 covers 16 residues. Germline V CDR1 and CDR2: LNHDA, SQIVND (reference sequence). V was clipped by 9 bases and J by 2 bases; unmatched bases: 8. The CDR3 loop reads CASRLAGAPPYNEQFF. CDR3 DNA: TGTGCCAGCCGACTAGCGGGAGCTCCTCCCTACAATGAGCAGTTCTTC.

The V and J genes are TRBV4-1 and TRBJ2-5; the match to TRBD2 covers 11 bases. This CDR3 contains 16 residues. V trimming: 2 bases; J trimming: 2 bases; junction bases outside the gene matches: 4. Germline V gene sequence: CDR1 MGHRA, CDR2 YSYEKL. The CDR3 spells CASSQFRLAGQETQYF. In DNA, the CDR3 is TGCGCCAGCAGCCAATTTAGACTAGCGGGGCAAGAGACCCAGTACTTC.

This clonotype occurred many times. The genes are TRBV28 and TRBJ1-6; 10 nucleotides align to TRBD1. The V gene's germline CDR1 is MDHEN and CDR2 SYDVKM. The CDR3 runs to 18 residues. V shed 5 bases and J 5 bases; nucleotides not matched to a gene: 12. The CDR3 sequence is CASSPGTGVGIHNSPLHF. The CDR3 nucleotides are TGTGCCAGCAGTCCCGGGACAGGGGTTGGCATTCATAATTCACCCCTCCACTTT.

The chain recombines TRBV20-1 with TRBJ2-5, with TRBD2 matching over 14 bases. The CDR3 sequence is 15 residues long. V was pared by 5 bases and J by 4 bases, with 6 bases of the junction left unmatched. Per germline, CDR1 DFQATT and CDR2 SNEGSKA (reference sequence). DNA for the CDR3: TGCAGTGCTTCCCCTGGGACTAGCGGGGGAGAGACCCAGTACTTC. Protein sequence: CSASPGTSGGETQYF.

This clonotype showed up many times. This sequence joins TRBV10-3 and TRBJ2-7; D unclear. CDR1 is ENHRY and CDR2 is SYGVKD in the germline V gene. V lost 10 bases and J lost 2, with 9 bases in between. The CDR3 loop spans 11 amino acids. CDR3 in amino acids: CASGDTYEQYF. The CDR3 nucleotides read TGTGCCAGCGGCGATACCTACGAGCAGTACTTC.

This clonotype was seen at least ten times. V gene TRBV4-1 combines with J gene TRBJ2-3, with 7 nucleotides matching TRBD2. Trimming took 0 bases from V and 5 from J; bases not matched to a gene: 5. Germline V CDR1 and CDR2: MGHRA, YSYEKL. The CDR3 covers 15 residues. The CDR3 bases are TGCGCCAGCAGCCAAGATCAAGAGCGGGGAGATACGCAGTATTTT. Its protein is CASSQDQERGDTQYF.

This clonotype was observed at least ten times. The chain is built from TRBV12-3 or TRBV12-4 and TRBJ2-2; D gene unclear. V lost 1 base and J 3 bases, leaving 9 bases between the germline ends. CDR3 length: 15 amino acids. The CDR3 coding sequence is TGTGCCAGCAGTTTAGTCCAGGCGCACACCGGGGAGCTGTTTTTT. It encodes CASSLVQAHTGELFF.

In its sample, this clonotype was seen many times. The chain is built from TRBV28 and TRBJ2-7; D possibly matches TRBD1 or TRBD2 (7 bases each). CDR1 and CDR2 (germline): MDHEN, SYDVKM. Trimming left V 8 bases short and J 2 bases short, with 13 bases between. CDR3 length: 13 residues. CDR3 in DNA: TGTGCCAGCGGGGGGGACAGTACCTACGAGCAGTACTTC. Translated, it gives CASGGDSTYEQYF.

This clonotype was counted many times. The chain employs TRBV10-1 and TRBJ2-3; unclear D gene. This CDR3 is built from 15 residues. V lost 4 bases and J 2 bases, leaving 13 bases between the germline ends. The germline V gene encodes CDR1 WNHNN and CDR2 SYGVQD (reference sequence). The CDR3 reads CASSGGSSNTDTQYF. CDR3 coding DNA: TGCGCCAGCAGTGGAGGCAGCTCAAACACAGATACGCAGTATTTT.

This chain connects TRBV12-3 or TRBV12-4 to TRBJ1-5; possibly TRBD1 for D (6 bases). The CDR3 loop spans 13 amino acids. V was shortened by 5 bases and J by 6 bases, with 11 bases between the two germline ends. CDR3 bases: TGTGCCAGCAGTAACAGGGAGGGTCAGCCCCAGCATTTT. Its translation is CASSNREGQPQHF.

The gene calls are TRBV5-1 and TRBJ2-5; 7 bases are shared with TRBD2. V was pared by 1 base and J by 2 bases, with 5 bases of the junction left unmatched. The CDR3 consists of 15 residues. Germline V gene data show CDR1 as SGHRS and CDR2 as YFSETQ. The CDR3 nucleotides are TGCGCCAGCAGCTTGAGCTCCGGGGGGCAAGAGACCCAGTACTTC. Protein sequence: CASSLSSGGQETQYF. Looking up the rest from reference TRBV5-1 and TRBJ2-5 gives the full variable domain: KAGVTQTPRYLIKTRGQQVTLSCSPISGHRSVSWYQQTPGQGLQFLFEYFSETQRNKGNFPGRFSGRQFSNSRSEMNVSTLELGDSALYLCASSLSSGGQETQYFGPGTRLLVL.

In its sample, this clonotype was seen a few times. The CDR3 spells CASSDRGAEKLFF. CDR3 coding DNA: TGTGCCAGCAGTGACAGGGGGGCGGAAAAACTGTTTTTT. The chain links TRBV6-1 to TRBJ1-4, with 7 nucleotides matching TRBD1. The germline gives CDR1 MNHNS, CDR2 SASEGT. V was pared by 3 bases and J by 8 bases, with 3 bases of the junction left unmatched. The CDR3 has 13 residues.

In the case of this clonotype: A read error is possible here, since a much larger clone lies one base away. The gene calls are TRBV7-9 and TRBJ2-7; 9 bases match TRBD2. The CDR3 is 16 amino acids. CDR1 and CDR2 from the germline V gene are SEHNR and FQNEAQ (reference sequence). V was pared by 1 base and J by 7 bases, with 11 bases of the junction left unmatched. CDR3 loop: CASSLGAVSGSHEQYF. DNA for the CDR3: TGTGCCAGCAGCTTAGGGGCCGTTAGCGGGAGCCATGAGCAGTACTTC.

This clonotype was detected only once. The J gene is TRBJ2-1, the V gene TRBV27, with 11 bases fitting TRBD2. The ends lost 2 bases at V and 9 bases at J; junction bases unmatched: 3. Germline lookup yields CDR1 MNHEY and CDR2 SMNVEV (reference sequence). The CDR3 contains 14 residues. The CDR3 here is CASSLLAGGFEQFF. CDR3 sequence (DNA): TGTGCCAGCAGTTTACTAGCGGGAGGATTTGAGCAGTTCTTC.

This clonotype was counted at least ten times. The rearrangement joins TRBV20-1 to TRBJ1-1; 9 bases agree with TRBD1. With V trimmed by 4 bases and J by 5 bases, 5 bases remained unmatched. This CDR3 is 13 amino acids long. Looked up from germline, CDR1 is DFQATT and CDR2 is SNEGSKA (reference sequence). CDR3 protein: CSAKDRGKTEAFF. The CDR3 region has the DNA TGCAGTGCTAAAGACAGGGGGAAAACTGAAGCTTTCTTT.

Many counts were recorded for this clonotype. The chain is built from TRBV6-2 or TRBV6-3 and TRBJ2-3; D call uncertain. The germline V gene has CDR1 MNHEY and CDR2 SVGEGT. This CDR3 is built from 14 residues. Trimming cost V 6 bases and J 4 bases, with 14 bases left between them. The CDR3 sequence: CASRRPLTPDTQYF. The CDR3 nucleotides read TGTGCCAGCAGACGCCCCTTAACGCCAGATACGCAGTATTTT.

The V and J genes are TRBV19 and TRBJ1-2, with a possible D match to TRBD1 (6 bases). This CDR3 is 16 amino acids long. Between the trimmed V and J ends, which lost 8 bases and 7 bases, there was a span of 26 bases. Per the germline V gene, CDR1 is LNHDA and CDR2 is SQIVND (reference sequence). This CDR3 reads CASYHGQRLRGVGYTF. The CDR3 coding sequence is TGTGCCAGTTACCACGGACAGCGGCTTAGGGGGGTTGGCTACACCTTC.

The rearrangement links TRBV19 to TRBJ1-1; 7 bases are shared with TRBD1. Unmatched junction bases numbered 9, after V lost 4 bases and J lost 1 base. Germline CDR1 LNHDA, CDR2 SQIVND (reference sequence). This CDR3 region has 16 residues. The chain's CDR3 is CASSRGGGKRNTEAFF. The CDR3 bases are TGTGCCAGTAGTAGGGGAGGGGGCAAGCGGAACACTGAAGCTTTCTTT.

This clonotype has a count of ten or more. The rearrangement links TRBV6-1 to TRBJ1-1; 7 bases align to TRBD1. This CDR3 contains 16 residues. Unmatched junction bases numbered 10, after V lost 5 bases and J lost 1 base. CDR1 is MNHNS, CDR2 SASEGT, per germline. The CDR3 DNA is TGTGCCAGCAGTCCACCATCGGACAGGCAGAACACTGAAGCTTTCTTT. Its translation: CASSPPSDRQNTEAFF.

The genes are TRBV24-1 and TRBJ1-2; D not resolved. CDR1 KGHDR and CDR2 SFDVKD come from the germline V gene. The CDR3 consists of 15 residues. The V end lost 3 bases, the J end lost 4 bases, and 14 bases lay between the germline ends. CDR3 amino acids: CATSDPASAGYGYTF. For the CDR3, the DNA is TGTGCCACCAGTGATCCAGCCTCGGCCGGCTATGGCTACACCTTC.

This clonotype was found a few times. The chain recombines TRBV14 with TRBJ1-1; possibly TRBD1 for D (6 bases). The CDR3 is made up of 12 amino acids. The germline V gene encodes CDR1 SGHDN and CDR2 FVKESK. Trimming took off 4 bases at V and 10 bases at J, with 13 bases between the two ends. DNA of the CDR3: TGTGCCAGCAGCCGGACAGTAATGGGAGCTTTCTTT. It yields the protein CASSRTVMGAFF.

This clonotype has ten or more counts. The chain is built from TRBV12-3 or TRBV12-4 and TRBJ2-3, with TRBD2 matching 8 bases. Trimming cost V 6 bases and J 5 bases; bases outside gene matches: 13. This CDR3 region has 16 residues. CDR3 nucleotide sequence: TGTGCCAGCAGCCCCCGGCTGACTGCGGGGGGAGATACGCAGTATTTT. The encoded protein is CASSPRLTAGGDTQYF.